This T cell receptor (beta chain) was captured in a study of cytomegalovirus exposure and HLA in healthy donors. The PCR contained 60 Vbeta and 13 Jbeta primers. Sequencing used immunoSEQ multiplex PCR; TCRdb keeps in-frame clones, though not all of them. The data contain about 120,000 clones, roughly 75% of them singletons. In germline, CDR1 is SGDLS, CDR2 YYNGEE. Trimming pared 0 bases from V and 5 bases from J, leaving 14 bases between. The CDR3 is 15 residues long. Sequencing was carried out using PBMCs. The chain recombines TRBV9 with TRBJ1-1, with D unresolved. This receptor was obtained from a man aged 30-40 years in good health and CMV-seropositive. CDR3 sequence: CASSVATGWGTEAFF. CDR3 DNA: TGTGCCAGCAGCGTAGCTACGGGATGGGGTACTGAAGCTTTCTTT.